The source of this T cell receptor (beta chain) is a study of cytomegalovirus exposure and HLA in healthy donors. V was pared by 8 bases and J by 5 bases, with 3 bases of the junction left unmatched. Germline V gene lookup returns CDR1 ENHRY and CDR2 SYGVKD. The CDR3 totals 11 residues. The assay was immunoSEQ multiplex PCR, and TCRdb's table has in-frame clones only and misses some. The profile shows some 120,000 clones, approximately 91% of them singletons. This clone was observed a handful of times. Its specificity is not known. Findings and caveats of the study: Most sequenced TCRs were rare (though some public TCRs occurred in many donors). A subsequent analysis found that TCR clusters from the first cohort also tended to co-occur in the 90 to 150 validation repertoires, with around 94% of cluster scores above 0.

While the first cohort had 600 to 850 subjects, the donors belonged to the separate validation cohort of about 130 subjects. The genes are TRBV10-3 and TRBJ2-7; 7 bases agree with TRBD2. This clonotype was obtained from a woman in her late teens or twenties in good health and CMV-seronegative. Sequencing input: PBMCs. CDR3 region: CAIRGRDEQYF. In DNA, the CDR3 is TGTGCCATCCGGGGGAGGGACGAGCAGTACTTC.